Listed below are T cell receptor beta chains from one sample, sequenced in a study of memory B cells and T cells in multiple sclerosis. Produced via immunoSEQ multiplex PCR; TCRdb's table is partial and in-frame only. Here the sample spans more than 6,500 clones, under 60% being singletons. Sequencing used memory (CD45RO+) CD8+ T cells from blood. These receptors all come from a human donor with multiple sclerosis. The CDR3 runs from the conserved cysteine through the conserved F or W. The D gene is left open where the match is weak. Clone size is stated in some rows and not others, as once, few, many or a class when expanded.

v_call	clone_size	d_call	j_call	cdr3_nt	cdr3_aa
TRBV30	medium-sized	TRBD2	TRBJ2-7	TGTGCCTGGACTAGCGGCTACGAGCAGTACTTC	CAWTSGYEQYF
TRBV15	.	TRBD2	TRBJ2-7	TGTGCCACCAGCAACCAAGAGGGGACTAGCTCCTACGAGCAGTACTTC	CATSNQEGTSSYEQYF
TRBV7-3	.	TRBD1	TRBJ1-1	TGTGCCAGCAGCTTAGGACAGGGGTCGGCTTTCTTT	CASSLGQGSAFF
TRBV4-1	medium-sized	.	TRBJ2-5	TGCGCCAGCAGCCAACAGGGTTTCCAAGAGACCCAGTACTTC	CASSQQGFQETQYF
TRBV4-1	.	TRBD2	TRBJ2-7	TGCGCCAGCAGCCAAGATTGGCCGGGGGGCTCCTACGAGCAGTACTTC	CASSQDWPGGSYEQYF
TRBV25-1	few	TRBD2	TRBJ2-7	TGTGCCAGCAGTGAAGTAACTAGCGGGAGGTACGAGCAGTACTTC	CASSEVTSGRYEQYF
TRBV11-1	.	.	TRBJ2-3	TGTGCCAGCAGCTTAGGAGGGCGGACCACAGATACGCAGTATTTT	CASSLGGRTTDTQYF
TRBV5-5	.	.	TRBJ2-5	TGTGCCAGCAGCGAAGGGGCGGGGGAGACCCAGTACTTC	CASSEGAGETQYF
TRBV28	once	TRBD1	TRBJ1-5	TGTGCCAGCACCGATAGGACAGGGGGGAGCAATCAGCCCCAGCATTTT	CASTDRTGGSNQPQHF
TRBV28	medium-sized	TRBD1	TRBJ1-4	TGTGCCAGCAGTAGGCCGGACAGGGGGACTAATGAAAAACTGTTTTTT	CASSRPDRGTNEKLFF
TRBV27	.	TRBD1	TRBJ2-7	TGTGCCAGCAGTCCCGGGGACAGTTCCTACGAGCAGTACTTC	CASSPGDSSYEQYF
TRBV28	medium-sized	.	TRBJ1-1	TGTGCCAGCAGTCTCTTAGCGCCACAGGGTGTGAACACTGAAGCTTTCTTT	CASSLLAPQGVNTEAFF
TRBV29-1	.	.	TRBJ1-2	TGCAGCGTTACAGGGACGGCTGGCTACACCTTC	CSVTGTAGYTF
TRBV2	medium-sized	.	TRBJ1-5	TGTGCCAGCAGGGCAGAGGGAGTTCTCAATCAGCCCCAGCATTTT	CASRAEGVLNQPQHF
TRBV15	once	TRBD1	TRBJ2-7	TGTGCCACCAGCGGTCAAGGTGGCAGGGGGCCTTACGAGCAGTACTTC	CATSGQGGRGPYEQYF
TRBV30	.	TRBD1	TRBJ1-1	TGTGCCTGGAGTGGGCAGGGGGTGCCTGCGGAAGCTTTCTTT	CAWSGQGVPAEAFF
TRBV11-2	.	.	TRBJ1-6	TGTGCCAGCAGCTTAGACACAAATTCACCCCTCCACTTT	CASSLDTNSPLHF
TRBV2	few	.	TRBJ1-1	TGTGCCAGCAGCGGACCCTTAGGGACAAATGAAGCTTTCTTT	CASSGPLGTNEAFF
TRBV30	.	.	TRBJ2-7	TGTGCCTGGGGCTTAGGGGGATCCTACGAGCAGTACTTC	CAWGLGGSYEQYF
TRBV7-2	.	TRBD2	TRBJ2-2	TGTGCCAGCAGCTGGACGTCCCCGGGAGGCGGGGAGCTGTTTTTT	CASSWTSPGGGELFF
TRBV28	.	TRBD1	TRBJ1-4	TGTGCCAGCGCTCAGGGGGGTGAAAAACTGTTTTTT	CASAQGGEKLFF
TRBV7-3	.	TRBD1	TRBJ2-5	TGTGCCAGCAGCATAGGGACAGGGGAGGCCCAGTACTTC	CASSIGTGEAQYF
TRBV6-1	.	.	TRBJ2-1	TGTGCCAGCAGTGCCAGCGGCGGCTACAATGAGCAGTTCTTC	CASSASGGYNEQFF
TRBV2	.	.	TRBJ1-2	TGTGCCAGCAGTGCGTCTCTAGGCTACACCTTC	CASSASLGYTF
TRBV18	.	TRBD2	TRBJ2-1	TGTGCCAGCTCACCATATGCGGGGGGGTTCCCCTACAATGAGCAGTTCTTC	CASSPYAGGFPYNEQFF
TRBV25-1	few	.	TRBJ1-1	TGTGCCAGCAGTGAATATTCAGGGGTCAACACTGAAGCTTTCTTT	CASSEYSGVNTEAFF